The rows below give T cell receptor beta chains drawn from one sample of a study of T cell repertoires in ileal Crohn's disease. TCRdb's table, derived via immunoSEQ multiplex PCR, lists solely in-frame clones and lacks some. The sample carries more than 10,000 clones, 80% to 90% recorded once. The material sequenced was ileal tissue. The receptors derive from an adult with Crohn's disease. CDR3s include the opening cysteine and the closing phenylalanine or tryptophan. D genes are given only for firm matches. Rows give clone size only sometimes, using once, few, many, or a class for an expanded clone.

D: TRBD1
V: TRBV29-1
length: 12
size: .
J: TRBJ2-7
CDR3: CSVERGHDEQYF
DNA: TGCAGCGTGGAAAGGGGGCACGACGAGCAGTACTTC

D: .
V: TRBV7-2
length: 14
size: .
J: TRBJ1-2
CDR3: CASSLVTYNYGYTF
DNA: TGTGCCAGCAGCTTGGTCACTTATAACTATGGCTACACCTTC

D: TRBD1
V: TRBV28
length: 15
size: .
J: TRBJ2-7
CDR3: CASKIQGTANYEQYF
DNA: TGTGCCAGCAAAATACAGGGGACAGCAAACTACGAGCAGTACTTC

D: TRBD1
V: TRBV5-1
length: 15
size: .
J: TRBJ1-1
CDR3: CASSTWGQGDTEAFF
DNA: TGCGCCAGCAGCACCTGGGGACAGGGGGACACTGAAGCTTTCTTT

D: TRBD2
V: TRBV6-1
length: 13
size: .
J: TRBJ2-5
CDR3: CAIQAGVQETQYF
DNA: TGTGCCATCCAAGCGGGGGTTCAAGAGACCCAGTACTTC

D: TRBD1
V: TRBV30
length: 13
size: .
J: TRBJ2-7
CDR3: CAWIRDSSYEQYF
DNA: TGTGCCTGGATCCGGGACAGCTCCTACGAGCAGTACTTC

D: TRBD2
V: TRBV2
length: 16
size: .
J: TRBJ2-1
CDR3: CASRAGTSGGHNEQFF
DNA: TGTGCCAGCAGGGCGGGGACTAGCGGGGGCCACAATGAGCAGTTCTTC

D: TRBD1
V: TRBV6-4
length: 15
size: .
J: TRBJ2-2
CDR3: CASSPTGGDTGELFF
DNA: TGTGCCAGCAGCCCGACAGGGGGGGACACCGGGGAGCTGTTTTTT

D: .
V: TRBV7-2
length: 15
size: .
J: TRBJ1-5
CDR3: CASSPHRDGNQPQHF
DNA: TGTGCCAGCAGCCCGCACAGGGATGGCAATCAGCCCCAGCATTTT

D: TRBD1
V: TRBV5-1
length: 16
size: .
J: TRBJ2-1
CDR3: CASSLRAAGGLNEQFF
DNA: TGCGCCAGCAGCTTGCGGGCGGCAGGGGGTCTTAATGAGCAGTTCTTC

D: TRBD1
V: TRBV6-1
length: 15
size: once
J: TRBJ1-2
CDR3: CASSPWTGLGYGYTF
DNA: TGTGCCAGCAGCCCATGGACAGGGCTGGGCTATGGCTACACCTTC

D: TRBD1
V: TRBV6-6
length: 15
size: .
J: TRBJ1-2
CDR3: CASKTITGGTSGYTF
DNA: TGTGCCAGCAAAACAATTACAGGGGGGACCTCTGGCTACACCTTC

D: .
V: TRBV2
length: 13
size: .
J: TRBJ2-1
CDR3: CASSGESFNEQFF
DNA: TGTGCCAGCAGTGGGGAGTCCTTCAATGAGCAGTTCTTC

D: TRBD2
V: TRBV2
length: 13
size: .
J: TRBJ2-7
CDR3: CASKIGREGEQYF
DNA: TGTGCCAGCAAAATTGGCAGGGAGGGCGAGCAGTACTTC

D: TRBD2
V: TRBV5-1
length: 16
size: .
J: TRBJ2-7
CDR3: CASSPGLAGPLYEQYF
DNA: TGCGCCAGCAGCCCAGGACTAGCGGGTCCCCTGTACGAGCAGTACTTC

D: .
V: TRBV19
length: 13
size: .
J: TRBJ1-6
CDR3: CASSIVRESPLHF
DNA: TGTGCCAGTAGTATAGTTCGGGAGTCACCCCTCCACTTT

D: TRBD1
V: TRBV2
length: 16
size: .
J: TRBJ2-3
CDR3: CASSAGTGGLSDTQYF
DNA: TGTGCCAGCAGTGCCGGGACAGGGGGCTTATCAGATACGCAGTATTTT

D: TRBD2
V: TRBV9
length: 14
size: few
J: TRBJ2-3
CDR3: CASGPAGVGDTQYF
DNA: TGTGCCAGCGGTCCAGCGGGGGTGGGAGATACGCAGTATTTT

D: TRBD2
V: TRBV27
length: 15
size: .
J: TRBJ2-7
CDR3: CASSSRLAGSYEQYF
DNA: TGTGCCAGCAGTTCCCGACTAGCGGGATCCTACGAGCAGTACTTC

D: .
V: TRBV9
length: 13
size: .
J: TRBJ2-3
CDR3: CASSVGAATTQYF
DNA: TGTGCCAGCAGCGTAGGAGCGGCGACAACGCAGTATTTT

D: .
V: TRBV7-9
length: 13
size: .
J: TRBJ1-1
CDR3: CASSLEQGTEAFF
DNA: TGTGCCAGCAGCTTAGAACAGGGTACTGAAGCTTTCTTT

D: TRBD1
V: TRBV15
length: 15
size: .
J: TRBJ1-1
CDR3: CATSNTTGVNTEAFF
DNA: TGTGCCACCAGCAATACGACAGGGGTGAACACTGAAGCTTTCTTT

D: TRBD1
V: TRBV4-2
length: 14
size: few
J: TRBJ1-4
CDR3: CASSPTGRGEKLFF
DNA: TGTGCCAGCAGCCCGACAGGGCGGGGTGAAAAACTGTTTTTT

D: .
V: TRBV7-2
length: 14
size: .
J: TRBJ1-4
CDR3: CASSPQGSNEKLFF
DNA: TGTGCCAGCAGCCCGCAGGGGTCTAATGAAAAACTGTTTTTT

D: TRBD1
V: TRBV7-2
length: 15
size: .
J: TRBJ1-3
CDR3: CASSDRGTGGNTIYF
DNA: TGTGCCAGCAGCGACAGGGGGACGGGCGGAAACACCATATATTTT

D: .
V: TRBV5-1
length: 13
size: .
J: TRBJ2-1
CDR3: CASSFRSYNEQFF
DNA: TGCGCCAGCAGCTTCCGCTCCTACAATGAGCAGTTCTTC

D: .
V: TRBV5-1
length: 14
size: .
J: TRBJ1-1
CDR3: CASSFQGSDTEAFF
DNA: TGCGCCAGCAGCTTCCAGGGGTCGGACACTGAAGCTTTCTTT

D: TRBD1
V: TRBV28
length: 14
size: few
J: TRBJ2-7
CDR3: CASSSQGARYEQYF
DNA: TGTGCCAGCAGTTCTCAGGGGGCGCGGTACGAGCAGTACTTC

D: TRBD1
V: TRBV10-3
length: 11
size: .
J: TRBJ2-4
CDR3: CAISTGDTQYF
DNA: TGTGCCATCAGTACAGGGGATACTCAGTACTTC

D: .
V: TRBV18
length: 14
size: .
J: TRBJ2-1
CDR3: CASSPQGRNNEQFF
DNA: TGTGCCAGCTCACCACAGGGGCGGAACAATGAGCAGTTCTTC

D: .
V: TRBV5-1
length: 13
size: .
J: TRBJ2-5
CDR3: CASYTGTGETQYF
DNA: TGCGCCAGCTACACAGGGACGGGAGAGACCCAGTACTTC

D: .
V: TRBV2
length: 14
size: .
J: TRBJ1-5
CDR3: CASRVDRLNQPQHF
DNA: TGTGCCAGCAGGGTAGACAGGCTGAATCAGCCCCAGCATTTT

D: TRBD1
V: TRBV5-6
length: 16
size: .
J: TRBJ1-6
CDR3: CASSSTIGQVNSPLHF
DNA: TGTGCCAGCAGCTCGACCATCGGACAGGTCAATTCACCCCTCCACTTT

D: .
V: TRBV28
length: 13
size: .
J: TRBJ1-2
CDR3: CASIPRGLYGYTF
DNA: TGTGCCAGCATCCCTCGGGGACTATATGGCTACACCTTC

D: .
V: TRBV11-3
length: 16
size: few
J: TRBJ2-5
CDR3: CASSLEGGIDAETQYF
DNA: TGTGCCAGCAGCTTAGAGGGGGGAATTGATGCAGAGACCCAGTACTTC

D: TRBD1
V: TRBV25-1
length: 14
size: .
J: TRBJ1-2
CDR3: CASRGGQSHYGYTF
DNA: TGTGCCAGCAGGGGGGGACAGTCCCACTATGGCTACACCTTC

D: .
V: TRBV16
length: 15
size: .
J: TRBJ1-4
CDR3: CASSQFSGVNEKLFF
DNA: TGTGCCAGCAGCCAATTCTCCGGGGTAAATGAAAAACTGTTTTTT

D: TRBD2
V: TRBV18
length: 18
size: .
J: TRBJ2-7
CDR3: CASSQRHPTSGSYYEQYF
DNA: TGTGCCAGCTCACAAAGACACCCGACTAGCGGGAGCTACTACGAGCAGTACTTC

D: TRBD1
V: TRBV19
length: 16
size: .
J: TRBJ2-1
CDR3: CASSIQGQGAVYEQFF
DNA: TGTGCCAGTAGTATACAGGGACAGGGCGCTGTGTATGAGCAGTTCTTC

D: .
V: TRBV2
length: 14
size: once
J: TRBJ2-2
CDR3: CASSGSANTGELFF
DNA: TGTGCCAGCAGTGGGAGTGCGAACACCGGGGAGCTGTTTTTT

D: .
V: TRBV27
length: 19
size: .
J: TRBJ1-5
CDR3: CASSPRAVHRRNSNQPQHF
DNA: TGTGCCAGCAGTCCTCGGGCAGTACACCGGAGGAATAGCAATCAGCCCCAGCATTTT

D: .
V: TRBV28
length: 12
size: .
J: TRBJ2-7
CDR3: CASRPGSYEQYF
DNA: TGTGCCAGCAGGCCGGGCTCCTACGAGCAGTACTTC

D: .
V: TRBV9
length: 13
size: few
J: TRBJ2-7
CDR3: CASSVGTPGEQYF
DNA: TGTGCCAGCAGCGTAGGGACGCCGGGGGAGCAGTACTTC

D: .
V: TRBV14
length: 13
size: .
J: TRBJ2-1
CDR3: CASNPVPQDEQFF
DNA: TGTGCCAGCAACCCCGTTCCCCAGGATGAGCAGTTCTTC